The rows below give T cell receptor beta chains drawn from one sample of a study of T cell responses to AZD1222 COVID-19 vaccine. Assay used: immunoSEQ multiplex PCR; TCRdb lists only in-frame clones, some missing. The sample has some 130,000 clones; 91% are singletons. This material consisted of peripheral blood, taken on day 0 of AZD1222 vaccination. These receptor sequences come from an adult in good health. The CDR3 runs from the conserved cysteine through the conserved F or W.

v_gene: TRBV6-1
j_gene: TRBJ1-5
CDR3aa: CASSVPRDRVSNQPQHF

v_gene: TRBV2
j_gene: TRBJ1-1
CDR3aa: CASSEIAEMPNTEAFF

v_gene: TRBV6-5
j_gene: TRBJ1-4
CDR3aa: CASSPWGSANEKLFF

v_gene: TRBV30
j_gene: TRBJ2-1
CDR3aa: CAWSMAGVRRDEQFF

v_gene: TRBV7-3
j_gene: TRBJ1-1
CDR3aa: CASSFDRDTEAFF

v_gene: TRBV2
j_gene: TRBJ1-6
CDR3aa: CASRGDSPLHF

v_gene: TRBV19
j_gene: TRBJ2-7
CDR3aa: CASSGLAAYEQYF

v_gene: TRBV5-1
j_gene: TRBJ2-2
CDR3aa: CASSWMVAGVGELFF

v_gene: TRBV6-1
j_gene: TRBJ2-1
CDR3aa: CAADSNWGAGEQFF

v_gene: TRBV6-1
j_gene: TRBJ1-1
CDR3aa: CASSDRGWTEAFF

v_gene: TRBV4-1
j_gene: TRBJ2-7
CDR3aa: CASSSGLTSWDEQYF

v_gene: TRBV19
j_gene: TRBJ1-5
CDR3aa: CASHRVWNQPQHF

v_gene: TRBV7-9
j_gene: TRBJ1-2
CDR3aa: CASSFGQGIYGYTF

v_gene: TRBV12-5
j_gene: TRBJ2-2
CDR3aa: CASDSAGGGTGELFF

v_gene: TRBV5-1
j_gene: TRBJ2-5
CDR3aa: CASSLGPGLEETQYF

v_gene: TRBV30
j_gene: TRBJ1-2
CDR3aa: CAWAPQGDYGYTF

v_gene: TRBV4-3
j_gene: TRBJ2-1
CDR3aa: CASSTLYNRDEQFF

v_gene: TRBV28
j_gene: TRBJ2-4
CDR3aa: CASSLDGNLAKNIQYF

v_gene: TRBV5-4
j_gene: TRBJ2-5
CDR3aa: CASSFGLAENQETQYF

v_gene: TRBV9
j_gene: TRBJ2-7
CDR3aa: CASGTGGSGEQYF

v_gene: TRBV7-9
j_gene: TRBJ2-7
CDR3aa: CASSSRQGNSEQYF

v_gene: TRBV7-8
j_gene: TRBJ2-3
CDR3aa: CASSLAGGWDTDTQYF

v_gene: TRBV7-9
j_gene: TRBJ2-7
CDR3aa: CASSFGEYEQYF

v_gene: TRBV5-1
j_gene: TRBJ1-1
CDR3aa: CASSSRDAGLGTEAFF

v_gene: TRBV14
j_gene: TRBJ2-3
CDR3aa: CASSQDFTGLATDTQYF

v_gene: TRBV7-3
j_gene: TRBJ1-1
CDR3aa: CASSPYSGTEAFF

v_gene: TRBV6-6
j_gene: TRBJ2-2
CDR3aa: CASSRRTSGRSGAPPGELFF

v_gene: TRBV27
j_gene: TRBJ2-2
CDR3aa: CASSQQQGATGELFF

v_gene: TRBV27
j_gene: TRBJ2-7
CDR3aa: CASSLLTGISYEQYF

v_gene: TRBV11-3
j_gene: TRBJ2-1
CDR3aa: CASSLSGRADNEQFF

v_gene: TRBV30
j_gene: TRBJ1-2
CDR3aa: CAWSLGNYGYTF

v_gene: TRBV7-3
j_gene: TRBJ2-5
CDR3aa: CASSIDTRQETQYF

v_gene: TRBV5-1
j_gene: TRBJ2-1
CDR3aa: CASSFGLAGHNEQFF

v_gene: TRBV5-1
j_gene: TRBJ2-7
CDR3aa: CASSAGTGSYEQYF

v_gene: TRBV5-4
j_gene: TRBJ2-1
CDR3aa: CASRPPGANNEQFF

v_gene: TRBV6-2/TRBV6-3
j_gene: TRBJ1-6
CDR3aa: CASSRLQGNSPLHF

v_gene: TRBV2
j_gene: TRBJ1-5
CDR3aa: CASSGQERRQPQHF

v_gene: TRBV9
j_gene: TRBJ2-3
CDR3aa: CASSRAGIPPQYF

v_gene: TRBV6-5
j_gene: TRBJ2-7
CDR3aa: CASTSGISYEQYF

v_gene: TRBV14
j_gene: TRBJ2-7
CDR3aa: CASSQDLEQYF

v_gene: TRBV5-5
j_gene: TRBJ1-2
CDR3aa: CASSFPRRGEGDGYTF

v_gene: TRBV15
j_gene: TRBJ2-7
CDR3aa: CATSETPGYRQGVSEFFSYEQYF

v_gene: TRBV9
j_gene: TRBJ2-3
CDR3aa: CASSVGYSMADTQYF

v_gene: TRBV15
j_gene: TRBJ2-5
CDR3aa: CATSRDRRAQETQYF

v_gene: TRBV27
j_gene: TRBJ1-6
CDR3aa: CASSFSGKSSPLHF

v_gene: TRBV19
j_gene: TRBJ2-6
CDR3aa: CASSGSGQFNVLTF

v_gene: TRBV5-1
j_gene: TRBJ2-5
CDR3aa: CASSPEAGSLYPETQYF

v_gene: TRBV6-4
j_gene: TRBJ2-4
CDR3aa: CASPRKEINIQYF

v_gene: TRBV4-1
j_gene: TRBJ1-2
CDR3aa: CASSQTDLGTGNYGYTF

v_gene: TRBV3-1/TRBV3-2
j_gene: TRBJ2-1
CDR3aa: CASSQDRGGLAGEYNEQFF

v_gene: TRBV13
j_gene: TRBJ1-4
CDR3aa: CASSFSSREKLFF

v_gene: TRBV5-1
j_gene: TRBJ2-7
CDR3aa: CASSLGHSETYEQYF

v_gene: TRBV14
j_gene: TRBJ1-2
CDR3aa: CASSQVQGAGYTF